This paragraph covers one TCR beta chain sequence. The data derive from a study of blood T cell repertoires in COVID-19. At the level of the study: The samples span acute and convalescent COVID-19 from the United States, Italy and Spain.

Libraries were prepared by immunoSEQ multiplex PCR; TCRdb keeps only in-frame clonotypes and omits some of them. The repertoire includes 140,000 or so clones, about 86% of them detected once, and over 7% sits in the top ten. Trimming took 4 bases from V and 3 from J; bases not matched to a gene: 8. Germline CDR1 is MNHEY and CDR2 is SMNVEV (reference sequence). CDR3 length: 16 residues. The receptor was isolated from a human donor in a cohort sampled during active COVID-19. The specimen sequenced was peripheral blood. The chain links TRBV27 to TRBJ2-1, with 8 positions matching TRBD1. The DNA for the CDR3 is TGTGCCAGCAGTTCTACGGACAGGGTGCGCTACAATGAGCAGTTCTTC. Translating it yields CASSSTDRVRYNEQFF.